One and the same sample provided the 7 T cell receptor beta chains below, sequenced in a study of T cells in localized non-small cell lung cancer. Sequencing used immunoSEQ multiplex PCR; TCRdb keeps in-frame clones, though not all of them. Of some 12,000 clones listed, more than 75% were seen once; the top ten hold over 7%. Sequenced material: peripheral blood, taken before any cancer treatment. These receptors were taken from a male donor aged 60 or over with stage III lung adenocarcinoma.

This chain links TRBV7-9 with TRBJ2-5, with D maybe TRBD2 (6 bases). The CDR3 length is 14 residues. The V and J ends lost 5 bases and 4 bases respectively, with 14 bases between them. Germline loops: CDR1 SEHNR, CDR2 FQNEAQ (reference sequence). In DNA, the CDR3 is TGTGCCAGCAGCATGCCGACTAGTGCAGAGACCCAGTACTTC. This encodes CASSMPTSAETQYF.

The sample holds one count of this clone. The rearrangement uses TRBV4-2 and TRBJ1-2; D remains unclear. Germline loops: CDR1 LGHNA, CDR2 YNFKEQ. CDR3 length: 14 amino acids. The V and J ends lost 5 bases and 4 bases respectively, with 14 bases between them. The CDR3 region is CASSLVKGTYGYTF. CDR3 bases: TGTGCCAGCAGCTTGGTCAAGGGTACCTATGGCTACACCTTC.

The J gene is TRBJ1-2, the V gene TRBV7-2; D is unresolved. Per germline, CDR1 SGHTA and CDR2 FQGNSA. The CDR3 runs to 11 residues. V was cut by 1 base and J by 9 bases, with 6 bases left in between. The CDR3 spells CASSLVGSYTF. The CDR3 nucleotides are TGTGCCAGCAGCTTAGTGGGCAGCTACACCTTC.

The J gene is TRBJ2-6, the V gene TRBV2, with TRBD1 identical over 10 bases. Germline CDR1 and CDR2: SNHLY and FYNNEI. The CDR3 runs to 18 residues. Germline trimming cut 4 bases from V and 0 bases from J; bases unmatched to any gene: 6. As DNA, the CDR3 is TGTGCCAGCAGTGCCGGTCGACAGGGGGCCTCTGGGGCCAACGTCCTGACTTTC. This sequence encodes CASSAGRQGASGANVLTF. Variable domain in full (rest from reference TRBV2 and TRBJ2-6): EPEVTQTPSHQVTQMGQEVILRCVPISNHLYFYWYRQILGQKVEFLVSFYNNEISEKSEIFDDQFSVERPDGSNFTLKIRSTKLEDSAMYFCASSAGRQGASGANVLTFGAGSRLTVL.

CDR3: CASSPTWGAQETQYF. Here the CDR3 DNA reads TGTGCCAGCAGCCCTACCTGGGGGGCTCAAGAGACCCAGTACTTC. The chain links TRBV4-2 to TRBJ2-5; perhaps D is TRBD1 or TRBD2 (6 bases each). Germline V lookup: CDR1 LGHNA, CDR2 YNFKEQ. This CDR3 is built from 15 residues. Trimming left V 4 bases short and J 2 bases short, with 14 bases between.

The rearrangement uses TRBV7-9 and TRBJ2-3; TRBD2 agrees at 7 bases. Germline CDR1 reads SEHNR; CDR2 reads FQNEAQ (reference sequence). V lost 5 bases to trimming and J lost 0 bases; unmatched junction nucleotides: 2. The CDR3 contains 14 residues. CDR3 residues: CASSRTRSTDTQYF. The CDR3 DNA reads TGTGCCAGCAGCAGGACTAGAAGCACAGATACGCAGTATTTT.

The V call is TRBV2, the J call TRBJ1-4, with TRBD1 matching 9 bases. V lost 6 bases to trimming and J lost 8 bases; unmatched junction nucleotides: 1. The CDR3 is 12 residues long. Per germline, CDR1 SNHLY and CDR2 FYNNEI. The CDR3, as DNA: TGTGCCAGCAGGGGACAGGGCGAAAAACTGTTTTTT. The encoded protein is CASRGQGEKLFF.